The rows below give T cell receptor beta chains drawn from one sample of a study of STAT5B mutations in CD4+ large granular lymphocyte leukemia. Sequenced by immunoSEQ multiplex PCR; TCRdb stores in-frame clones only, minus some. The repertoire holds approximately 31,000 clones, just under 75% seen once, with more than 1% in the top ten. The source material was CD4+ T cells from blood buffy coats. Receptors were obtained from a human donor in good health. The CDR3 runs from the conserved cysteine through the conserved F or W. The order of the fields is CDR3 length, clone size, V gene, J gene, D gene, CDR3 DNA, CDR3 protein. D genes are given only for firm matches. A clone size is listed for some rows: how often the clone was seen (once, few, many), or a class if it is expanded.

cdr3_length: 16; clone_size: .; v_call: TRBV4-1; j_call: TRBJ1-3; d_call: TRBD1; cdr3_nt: TGCGCCAGCAGCCACCCGGGTCGGGACAGACGAAACACCATATATTTT; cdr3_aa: CASSHPGRDRRNTIYF
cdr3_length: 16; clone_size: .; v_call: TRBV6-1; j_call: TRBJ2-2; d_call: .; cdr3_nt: TGTGCCAGCAGTGAAGAGACAGGTTCGAACACCGGGGAGCTGTTTTTT; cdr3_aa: CASSEETGSNTGELFF
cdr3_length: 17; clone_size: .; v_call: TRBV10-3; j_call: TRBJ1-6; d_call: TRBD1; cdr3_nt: TGTGCCATCAGTGAGTCTGGGGTCCGCACAGGGGGGTCACCCCTCCACTTT; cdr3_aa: CAISESGVRTGGSPLHF
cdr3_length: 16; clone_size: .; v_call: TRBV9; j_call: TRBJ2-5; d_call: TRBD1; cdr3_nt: TGTGCCAGCAGCGTAGGCCCCATGACAGGGGAAGAGACCCAGTACTTC; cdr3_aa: CASSVGPMTGEETQYF
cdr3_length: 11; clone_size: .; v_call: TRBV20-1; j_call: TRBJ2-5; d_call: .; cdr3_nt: TGCAGTGCTAGCGGACAAGAGACCCAGTACTTC; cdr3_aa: CSASGQETQYF
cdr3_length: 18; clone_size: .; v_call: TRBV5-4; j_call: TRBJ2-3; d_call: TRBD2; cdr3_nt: TGTGCCAGCAGCTTGAGGCGGGAGGTCGCTTACGGCACAGATACGCAGTATTTT; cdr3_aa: CASSLRREVAYGTDTQYF
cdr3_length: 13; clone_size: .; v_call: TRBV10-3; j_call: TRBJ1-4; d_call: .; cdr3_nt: TGTGCCTCCGGGGGGGAGACTGGAGAAAAACTGTTTTTT; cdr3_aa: CASGGETGEKLFF
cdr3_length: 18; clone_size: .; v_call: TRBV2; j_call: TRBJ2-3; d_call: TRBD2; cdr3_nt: TGTGCCAGCAGTCCCCCGGGGGGCGGGGGGACTAGCACAGATACGCAGTATTTT; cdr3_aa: CASSPPGGGGTSTDTQYF
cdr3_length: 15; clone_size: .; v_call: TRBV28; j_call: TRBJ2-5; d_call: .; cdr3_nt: TGTGCCAGCAGTACCCGGAAAGGGGGGCAGGAGACCCAGTACTTC; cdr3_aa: CASSTRKGGQETQYF
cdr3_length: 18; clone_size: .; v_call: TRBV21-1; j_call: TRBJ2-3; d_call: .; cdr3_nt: TGTGCCAGCAGTACGCCTTGGGCACTAGCGGAGAGCACAGATACGCAGTATTTT; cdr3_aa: CASSTPWALAESTDTQYF
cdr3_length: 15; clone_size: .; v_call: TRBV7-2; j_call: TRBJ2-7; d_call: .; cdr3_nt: TGTGCCAGCAGCCAGGGGCCCGCTAGCTCCTACGAGCGGTACTTC; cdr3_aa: CASSQGPASSYERYF
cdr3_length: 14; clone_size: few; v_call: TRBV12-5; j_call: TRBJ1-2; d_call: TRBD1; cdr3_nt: TGTGCTAGTGGTTCCGGGACAGCGAACTATGGCTACACCTTC; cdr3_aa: CASGSGTANYGYTF
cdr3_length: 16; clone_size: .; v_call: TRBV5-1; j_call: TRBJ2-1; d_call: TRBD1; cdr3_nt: TGCGCCAGCAGCTTGGAACCCGGACAGGGGTGGAATGAGCAGTTCTTC; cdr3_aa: CASSLEPGQGWNEQFF
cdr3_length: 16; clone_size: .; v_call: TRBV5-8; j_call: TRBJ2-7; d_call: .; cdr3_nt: TGTGCCAGCAGACCTCTCGACAATGACAACCCCTACGAGCAGTACTTC; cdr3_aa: CASRPLDNDNPYEQYF
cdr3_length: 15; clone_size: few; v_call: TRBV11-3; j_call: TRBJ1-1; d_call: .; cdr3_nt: TGTGCCAGCAGCTTAGTGGTTGGGGGGAACACTGAAGCTTTCTTT; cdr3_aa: CASSLVVGGNTEAFF
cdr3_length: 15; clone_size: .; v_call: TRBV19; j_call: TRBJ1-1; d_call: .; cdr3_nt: TGTGCCAGTAGTAAATCCGGACAGTGGAACACTGAAGCTTTCTTT; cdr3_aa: CASSKSGQWNTEAFF
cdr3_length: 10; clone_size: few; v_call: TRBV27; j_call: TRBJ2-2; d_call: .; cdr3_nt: TGTGCCAGCAGTCTTGAGGGGCTGTTTTTT; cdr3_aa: CASSLEGLFF
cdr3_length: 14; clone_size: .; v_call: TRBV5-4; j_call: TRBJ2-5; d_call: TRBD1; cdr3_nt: TGTGCCAGCAGCTTTGAGAACAGGGGGGAGACCCAGTACTTC; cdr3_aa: CASSFENRGETQYF
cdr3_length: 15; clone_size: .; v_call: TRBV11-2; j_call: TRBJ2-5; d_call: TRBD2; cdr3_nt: TGTGCCAGCAGCTTATGGGGCGGGGGCCAAGAGACCCAGTACTTC; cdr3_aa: CASSLWGGGQETQYF
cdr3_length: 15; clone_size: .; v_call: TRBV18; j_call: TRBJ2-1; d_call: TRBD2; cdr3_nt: TGTGCCAGCTCACCAAGACTAGCGGATTCCAATGAGCAGTTCTTC; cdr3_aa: CASSPRLADSNEQFF
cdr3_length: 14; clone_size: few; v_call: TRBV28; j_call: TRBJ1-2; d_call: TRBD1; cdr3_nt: TGTGCCAGCAGAATGCCGGGACAGTTCTATGGCTACACCTTC; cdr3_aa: CASRMPGQFYGYTF